This paragraph covers one T cell receptor (beta chain) sequence. The same CDR3 arises from other DNA sequences in this sample as well. The sample comes from a study of blood T cell repertoires in COVID-19. Study as a whole: COVID-19 samples from acute and convalescent phases originated in the United States, Italy and Spain. Sample material is recorded as cDNA or gDNA derived from T cells, B-cell-depleted T cells, or PBMCs.

Per the study methods: By means of reference gene primer amplification, nucleated cell counts were estimated. Clones were read by immunoSEQ multiplex PCR, and TCRdb kept only the in-frame ones, dropping some. V, J and clone size are taken as reported in that table, and D and trimming were inferred from the DNA itself. Here the sample spans about 180,000 clones, over 90% being singletons. With 2 bases removed from V and 0 bases from J, the gap between germline ends came to 4 bases. This CDR3 is 14 amino acids long. Germline V gives CDR1 KGHSH, CDR2 LQKENI. The sequencing sample was made of peripheral blood. This chain links TRBV18 with TRBJ1-4; D is ambiguous. The TCR sequence derives from a man in his fifties with acute or convalescent COVID-19. The CDR3 protein is CASSPTATNEKLFF. The DNA of the CDR3 is TGTGCCAGCTCACCAACGGCAACTAATGAAAAACTGTTTTTT.